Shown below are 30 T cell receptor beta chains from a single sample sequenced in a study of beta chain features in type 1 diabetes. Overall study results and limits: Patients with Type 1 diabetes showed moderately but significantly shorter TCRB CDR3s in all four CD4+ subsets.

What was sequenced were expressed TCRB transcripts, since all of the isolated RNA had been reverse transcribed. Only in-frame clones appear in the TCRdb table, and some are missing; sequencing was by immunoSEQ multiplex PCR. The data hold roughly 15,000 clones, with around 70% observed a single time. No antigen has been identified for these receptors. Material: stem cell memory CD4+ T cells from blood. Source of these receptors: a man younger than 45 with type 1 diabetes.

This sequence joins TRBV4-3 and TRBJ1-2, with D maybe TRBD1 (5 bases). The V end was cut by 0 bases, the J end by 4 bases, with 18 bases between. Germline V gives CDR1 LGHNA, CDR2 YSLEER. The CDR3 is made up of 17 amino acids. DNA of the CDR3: TGCGCCAGCAGCCAAGATGGGTGGGGGGGGAACGGCTATGGCTACACCTTC. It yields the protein CASSQDGWGGNGYGYTF.

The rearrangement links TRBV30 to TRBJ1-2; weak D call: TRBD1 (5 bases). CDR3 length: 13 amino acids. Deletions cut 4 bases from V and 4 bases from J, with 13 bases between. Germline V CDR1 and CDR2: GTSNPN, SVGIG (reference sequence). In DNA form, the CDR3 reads TGTGCCTGGAACAGGCAAATTTCCTATGGCTACACCTTC. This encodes CAWNRQISYGYTF.

The CDR3 DNA reads as TGCGCCAGCAGCCAAGGTCCGCCGGTCTACGAGCAGTACTTC. Encoded protein: CASSQGPPVYEQYF. The chain carries TRBV4-1 and TRBJ2-7; D is undetermined. This CDR3 has 14 residues. Germline CDR1 is MGHRA and CDR2 is YSYEKL. V lost 1 base to trimming and J lost 3 bases, with 10 bases between them.

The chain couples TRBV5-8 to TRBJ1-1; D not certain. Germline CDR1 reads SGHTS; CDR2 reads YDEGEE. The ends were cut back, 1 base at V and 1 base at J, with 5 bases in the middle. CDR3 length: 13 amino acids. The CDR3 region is CASSLWRNTEAFF. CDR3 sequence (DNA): TGTGCCAGCAGCTTGTGGAGGAACACTGAAGCTTTCTTT.

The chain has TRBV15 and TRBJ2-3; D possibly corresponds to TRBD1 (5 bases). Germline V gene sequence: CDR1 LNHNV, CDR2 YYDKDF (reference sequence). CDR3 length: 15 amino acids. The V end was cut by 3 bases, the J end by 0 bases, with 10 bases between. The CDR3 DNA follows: TGTGCCACCAGCAGGGACCCAGGGAGCACAGATACGCAGTATTTT. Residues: CATSRDPGSTDTQYF.

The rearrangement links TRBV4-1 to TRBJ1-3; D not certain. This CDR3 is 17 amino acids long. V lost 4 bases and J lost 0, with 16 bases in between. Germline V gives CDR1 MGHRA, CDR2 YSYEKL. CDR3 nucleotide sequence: TGCGCCAGCAGCCGGCTCGAGACTGCTTACTCTGGAAACACCATATATTTT. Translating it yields CASSRLETAYSGNTIYF.

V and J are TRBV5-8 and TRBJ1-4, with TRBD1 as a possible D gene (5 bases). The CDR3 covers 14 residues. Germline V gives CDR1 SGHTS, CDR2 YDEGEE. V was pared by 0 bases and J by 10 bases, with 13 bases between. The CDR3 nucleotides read TGTGCCAGCAGCTTGGGGCAAAGGGGTACAAAACTGTTTTTT. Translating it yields CASSLGQRGTKLFF.

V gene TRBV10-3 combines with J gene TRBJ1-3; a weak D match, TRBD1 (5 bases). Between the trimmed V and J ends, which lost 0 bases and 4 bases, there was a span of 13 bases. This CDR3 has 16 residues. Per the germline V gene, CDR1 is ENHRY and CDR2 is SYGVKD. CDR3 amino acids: CAISESTLGQGNTIYF. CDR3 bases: TGTGCCATCAGTGAGTCGACTCTGGGGCAAGGAAACACCATATATTTT.

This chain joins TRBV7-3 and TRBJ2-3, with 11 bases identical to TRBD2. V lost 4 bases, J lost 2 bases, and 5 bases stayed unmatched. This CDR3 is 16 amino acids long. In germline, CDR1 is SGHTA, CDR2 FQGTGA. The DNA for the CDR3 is TGTGCCAGCAGCTCCGGGACTAGCGGCCCCACAGATACGCAGTATTTT. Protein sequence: CASSSGTSGPTDTQYF.

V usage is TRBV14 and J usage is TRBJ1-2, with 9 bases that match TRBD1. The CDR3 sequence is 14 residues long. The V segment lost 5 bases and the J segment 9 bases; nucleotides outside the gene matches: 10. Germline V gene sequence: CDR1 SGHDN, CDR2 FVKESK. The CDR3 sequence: CASSAGQGRDRYTF. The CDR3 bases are TGTGCCAGCAGCGCGGGACAGGGTAGGGATCGCTACACCTTC.

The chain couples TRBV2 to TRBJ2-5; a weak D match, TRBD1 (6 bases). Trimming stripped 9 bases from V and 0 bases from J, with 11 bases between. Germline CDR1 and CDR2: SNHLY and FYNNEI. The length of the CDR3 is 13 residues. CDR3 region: CASLTGYQETQYF. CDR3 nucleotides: TGTGCCAGTCTTACAGGGTACCAAGAGACCCAGTACTTC.

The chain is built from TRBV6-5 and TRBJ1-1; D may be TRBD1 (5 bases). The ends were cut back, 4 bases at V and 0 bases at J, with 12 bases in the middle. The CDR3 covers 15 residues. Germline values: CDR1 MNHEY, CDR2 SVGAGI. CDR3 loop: CASSSQGTVNTEAFF. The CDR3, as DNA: TGTGCCAGCAGTTCGCAGGGTACGGTGAACACTGAAGCTTTCTTT.

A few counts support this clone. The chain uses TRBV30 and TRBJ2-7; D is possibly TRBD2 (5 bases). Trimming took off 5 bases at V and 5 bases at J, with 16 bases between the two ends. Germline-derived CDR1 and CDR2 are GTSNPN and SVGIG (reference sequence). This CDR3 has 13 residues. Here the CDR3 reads CAWWAGEYHEQYF. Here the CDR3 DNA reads TGTGCCTGGTGGGCCGGGGAGTATCACGAGCAGTACTTC.

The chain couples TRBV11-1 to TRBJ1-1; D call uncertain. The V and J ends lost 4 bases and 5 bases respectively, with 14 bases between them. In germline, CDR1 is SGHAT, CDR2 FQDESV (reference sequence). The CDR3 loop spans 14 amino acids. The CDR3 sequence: CASSSNRGKTEAFF. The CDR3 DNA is TGTGCCAGCAGCTCAAATAGAGGGAAAACTGAAGCTTTCTTT. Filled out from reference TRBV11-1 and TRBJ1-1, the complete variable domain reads EAEVAQSPRYKITEKSQAVAFWCDPISGHATLYWYRQILGQGPELLVQFQDESVVDDSQLPKDRFSAERLKGVDSTLKIQPAELGDSAMYLCASSSNRGKTEAFFGQGTRLTVV.

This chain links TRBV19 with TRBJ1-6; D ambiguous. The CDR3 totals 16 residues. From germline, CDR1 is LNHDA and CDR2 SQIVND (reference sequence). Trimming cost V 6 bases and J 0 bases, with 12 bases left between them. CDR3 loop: CASRSTATSYNSPLHF. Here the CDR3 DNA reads TGTGCCAGTAGAAGTACAGCAACCTCCTATAATTCACCCCTCCACTTT.

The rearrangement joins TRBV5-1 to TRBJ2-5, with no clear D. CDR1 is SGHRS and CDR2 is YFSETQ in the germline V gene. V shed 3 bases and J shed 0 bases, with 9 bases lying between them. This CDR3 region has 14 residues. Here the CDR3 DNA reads TGCGCCAGCAGCTCCGGGTCAAACCAAGAGACCCAGTACTTC. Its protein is CASSSGSNQETQYF.

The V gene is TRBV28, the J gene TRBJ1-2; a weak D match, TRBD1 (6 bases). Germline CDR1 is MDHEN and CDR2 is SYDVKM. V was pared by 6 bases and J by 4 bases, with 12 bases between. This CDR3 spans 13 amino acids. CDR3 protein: CASSATGLYGYTF. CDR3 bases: TGTGCCAGCAGCGCGACAGGTCTCTATGGCTACACCTTC.

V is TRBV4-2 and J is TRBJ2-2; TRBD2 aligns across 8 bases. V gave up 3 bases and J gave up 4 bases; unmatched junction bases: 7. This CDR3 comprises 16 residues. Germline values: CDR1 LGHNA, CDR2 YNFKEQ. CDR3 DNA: TGTGCCAGCAGCCATGTGACTAGCGAGGGCACCGGGGAGCTGTTTTTT. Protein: CASSHVTSEGTGELFF.

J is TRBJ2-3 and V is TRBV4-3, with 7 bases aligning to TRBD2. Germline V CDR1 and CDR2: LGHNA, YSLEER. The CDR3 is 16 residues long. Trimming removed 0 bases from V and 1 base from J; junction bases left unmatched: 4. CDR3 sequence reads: CASSQDLAGGTDTQYF. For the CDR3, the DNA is TGCGCCAGCAGCCAAGATCTTGCGGGGGGCACAGATACGCAGTATTTT.

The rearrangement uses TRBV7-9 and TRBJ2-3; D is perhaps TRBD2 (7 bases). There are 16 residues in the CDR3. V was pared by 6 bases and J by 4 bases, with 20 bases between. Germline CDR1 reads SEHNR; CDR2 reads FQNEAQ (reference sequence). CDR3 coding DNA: TGTGCCAGCAGAACGGGGCGGCAGGGGAGGGCAGATACGCAGTATTTT. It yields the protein CASRTGRQGRADTQYF.

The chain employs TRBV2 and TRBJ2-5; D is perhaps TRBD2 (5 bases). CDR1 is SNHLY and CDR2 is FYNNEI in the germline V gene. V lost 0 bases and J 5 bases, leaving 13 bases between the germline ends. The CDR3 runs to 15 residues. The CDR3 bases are TGTGCCAGCAGTGAAGCGGACTCCTGGATGGAGACCCAGTACTTC. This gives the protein CASSEADSWMETQYF.

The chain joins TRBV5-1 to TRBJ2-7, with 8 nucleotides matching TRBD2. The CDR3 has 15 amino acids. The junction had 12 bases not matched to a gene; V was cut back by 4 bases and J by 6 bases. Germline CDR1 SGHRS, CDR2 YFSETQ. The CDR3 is CASSHGLAGVREQYF. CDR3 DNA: TGCGCCAGCAGCCACGGACTAGCTGGGGTCCGCGAGCAGTACTTC.

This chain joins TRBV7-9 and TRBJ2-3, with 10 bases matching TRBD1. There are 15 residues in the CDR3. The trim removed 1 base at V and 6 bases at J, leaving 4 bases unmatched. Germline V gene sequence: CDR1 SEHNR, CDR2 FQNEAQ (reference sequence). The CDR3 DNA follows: TGTGCCAGCAGCTTAGGACAGGGGGCGCGGGATACGCAGTATTTT. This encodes CASSLGQGARDTQYF. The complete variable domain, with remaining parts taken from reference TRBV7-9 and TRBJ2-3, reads DTGVSQNPRHKITKRGQNVTFRCDPISEHNRLYWYRQTLGQGPEFLTYFQNEAQLEKSRLLSDRFSAERPKGSFSTLEIQRTEQGDSAMYLCASSLGQGARDTQYFGPGTRLTVL.

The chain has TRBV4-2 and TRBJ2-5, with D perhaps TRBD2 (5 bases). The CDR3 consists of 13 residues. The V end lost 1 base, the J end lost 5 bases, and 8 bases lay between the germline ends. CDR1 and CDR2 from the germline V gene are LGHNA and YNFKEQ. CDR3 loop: CASSQAERETQYF. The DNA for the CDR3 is TGTGCCAGCAGCCAAGCCGAGCGGGAGACCCAGTACTTC.

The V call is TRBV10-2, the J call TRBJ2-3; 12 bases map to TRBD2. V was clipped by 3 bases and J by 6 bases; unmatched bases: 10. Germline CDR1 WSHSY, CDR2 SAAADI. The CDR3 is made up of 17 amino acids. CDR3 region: CASSDGPSGGGSDTQYF. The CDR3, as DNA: TGCGCCAGCAGTGACGGTCCTAGCGGGGGGGGTTCGGATACGCAGTATTTT.

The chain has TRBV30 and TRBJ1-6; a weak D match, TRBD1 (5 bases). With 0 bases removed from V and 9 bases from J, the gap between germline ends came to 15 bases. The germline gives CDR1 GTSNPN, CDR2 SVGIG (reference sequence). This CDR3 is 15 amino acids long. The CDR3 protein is CAWSVRGLKASPLHF. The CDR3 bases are TGTGCCTGGAGTGTACGGGGGTTGAAAGCTTCACCCCTCCACTTT. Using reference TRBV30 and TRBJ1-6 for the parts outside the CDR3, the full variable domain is SQTIHQWPATLVQPVGSPLSLECTVEGTSNPNLYWYRQAAGRGLQLLFYSVGIGQISSEVPQNLSASRPQDRQFILSSKKLLLSDSGFYLCAWSVRGLKASPLHFGNGTRLTVT.

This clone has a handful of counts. Here the CDR3 reads CATSGTPTASGNTIYF. CDR3 nucleotide sequence: TGTGCCACCAGCGGAACACCGACAGCCTCTGGAAACACCATATATTTT. V usage is TRBV15 and J usage is TRBJ1-3, with D tentatively TRBD1 (5 bases). This CDR3 comprises 16 residues. Between the trimmed V and J ends, which lost 5 bases and 0 bases, there was a span of 14 bases. Germline V CDR1 and CDR2: LNHNV, YYDKDF (reference sequence).

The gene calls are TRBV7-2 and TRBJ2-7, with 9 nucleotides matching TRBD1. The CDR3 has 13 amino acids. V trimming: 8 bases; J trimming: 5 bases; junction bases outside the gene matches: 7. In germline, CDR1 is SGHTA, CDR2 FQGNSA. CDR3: CASRQGGFNEQYF. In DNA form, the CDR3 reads TGTGCCAGCCGACAGGGGGGTTTTAACGAGCAGTACTTC.

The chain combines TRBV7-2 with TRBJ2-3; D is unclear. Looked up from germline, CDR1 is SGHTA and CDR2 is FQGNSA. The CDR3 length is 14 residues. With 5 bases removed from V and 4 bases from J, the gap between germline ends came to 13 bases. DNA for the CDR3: TGTGCCAGCAGCCCAAAACTTCCGGCAGATACGCAGTATTTT. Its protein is CASSPKLPADTQYF.

The CDR3 spells CASSGREKTQYF. Here the CDR3 DNA reads TGTGCCAGCAGTGGCAGGGAAAAGACCCAGTACTTC. The gene calls are TRBV6-6 and TRBJ2-5; possibly TRBD1 for D (5 bases). The CDR3 consists of 12 residues. The ends were cut back, 5 bases at V and 6 bases at J, with 10 bases in the middle. The germline CDR1 and CDR2 sequences are MNHNY and SVGAGI (reference sequence).